This TCR beta chain is from a study of blood T cell repertoires in COVID-19. About the study: Collection of acute and convalescent COVID-19 samples took place in the United States, Italy and Spain. PBMCs, B-cell-depleted T cells, or T cells were the source of the cDNA or gDNA that made up the material.

The authors' processing: For nucleated cells, counts were estimated from reference gene primer amplification. Some clones are missing from TCRdb's copy, which holds only in-frame ones; the method was immunoSEQ multiplex PCR. V, J and clone size reflect that table, while D and trimming were determined from the DNA. The sample holds about 150,000 clones; more than 80% are singletons and the top ten take roughly 3.2%. CDR1 ENHRY and CDR2 SYGVKD come from the germline V gene. J was trimmed by 2 bases and V by 1 base; bases with no gene match: 2. The CDR3 contains 14 residues. The TCR originated in a woman aged 55-70 years with active COVID-19. This chain links TRBV10-3 with TRBJ2-7; TRBD1 matches 7 bases. Sequences were obtained from peripheral blood. CDR3 sequence: CAISELQGAYEQYF. The CDR3 DNA reads TGTGCCATCAGTGAGTTGCAGGGGGCCTACGAGCAGTACTTC.